This T cell receptor (beta chain) was retrieved from a study of cytomegalovirus exposure and HLA in healthy donors. In the study overall: From HLA-typed donors, an early data release held approximately 85 million unique TCRs. Notes on the study in general: Accurate prediction of HLA-A and HLA-B alleles (for most subjects) was reportedly achieved from TCR beta sequences.

Details on this clone: What it binds is not known.

60 Vbeta and 13 Jbeta primers were used in PCR. Clones were sequenced by immunoSEQ multiplex PCR, and TCRdb holds only the in-frame ones, with some missing. This table has approximately 89,000 clones, about four fifths appearing once. Germline V gene data show CDR1 as SGHRS and CDR2 as YFSETQ. The CDR3 is 13 residues long. Trimming took 0 bases from V and 11 from J, leaving 12 bases between them. Donors sampled were nominally healthy, though unrecorded immune exposures were likely. Sequencing used PBMCs. The J gene is TRBJ1-5, the V gene TRBV5-1, with D unclear. This TCR was recovered from a human donor in good health. Written as DNA, the CDR3 is TGCGCCAGCAGCTTGGCCGGGGTCAAGGCCCAGCATTTT. Translating gives CASSLAGVKAQHF. The complete variable domain, with remaining parts taken from reference TRBV5-1 and TRBJ1-5, reads KAGVTQTPRYLIKTRGQQVTLSCSPISGHRSVSWYQQTPGQGLQFLFEYFSETQRNKGNFPGRFSGRQFSNSRSEMNVSTLELGDSALYLCASSLAGVKAQHFGDGTRLSIL.